These 30 T cell receptor beta chains originate from one sample sequenced in a study of cytotoxic CD8 clonotypes in ibrutinib-treated CLL. Repertoires were generated with immunoSEQ multiplex PCR, while TCRdb's copy carries only in-frame clones and drops some. The repertoire holds some 140,000 clones, with 84% as singletons. The starting material was PBMCs, obtained after 24 months of ibrutinib treatment. The receptors come from a human donor with chronic lymphocytic leukemia.

The chain links TRBV18 to TRBJ1-1, with D unclear. V shed 4 bases and J shed 1 base, with 7 bases lying between them. Germline CDR1 is KGHSH and CDR2 is LQKENI. The CDR3 contains 13 residues. CDR3 loop: CASSLQKNTEAFF. The DNA for the CDR3 is TGTGCCAGCTCACTCCAAAAGAACACTGAAGCTTTCTTT.

The chain joins TRBV5-6 to TRBJ2-7; D tentatively fits TRBD1 or TRBD2 (6 bases each). Germline V lookup: CDR1 SGHDT, CDR2 YYEEEE. This CDR3 region has 16 residues. V was cut by 4 bases and J by 9 bases, with 26 bases left in between. In DNA form, the CDR3 reads TGTGCCAGCAGCACCGGGGCGGGACACAAAAAAACAGGGCAGTACTTC. Encoded protein: CASSTGAGHKKTGQYF.

The chain links TRBV5-1 to TRBJ1-1; possible D gene TRBD1, 5 bases. V was clipped by 0 bases and J by 4 bases, with 7 bases between them. This CDR3 region has 13 residues. In germline, CDR1 is SGHRS, CDR2 YFSETQ. Here the CDR3 DNA reads TGCGCCAGCAGCTTGGGACAGACCACTGAAGCTTTCTTT. Translating it yields CASSLGQTTEAFF.

A few counts support this clone. The gene calls are TRBV6-5 and TRBJ1-5; the D is unclear. This CDR3 has 11 amino acids. Germline loops: CDR1 MNHEY, CDR2 SVGAGI. V shed 11 bases and J shed 6 bases, with 11 bases lying between them. The CDR3 region is CAVGDRQPQHF. The CDR3 DNA is TGTGCCGTCGGAGATCGTCAGCCCCAGCATTTT.

The V and J genes are TRBV5-5 and TRBJ1-1; possible D gene TRBD1, 5 bases. Germline V gives CDR1 SGHKS, CDR2 YYEKEE (reference sequence). This CDR3 region has 14 residues. Trimming pared 4 bases from V and 5 bases from J, leaving 15 bases between. This chain's CDR3 is CASSARHAGTEAFF. The DNA for the CDR3 is TGTGCCAGCAGCGCCCGCCACGCAGGGACTGAAGCTTTCTTT.

The chain is built from TRBV7-2 and TRBJ2-7; TRBD1 matches at 7 bases. This CDR3 has 15 residues. Germline CDR1 reads SGHTA; CDR2 reads FQGNSA. The J segment lost 3 bases and the V segment lost 2 bases, leaving 7 bases of the junction unmatched. The CDR3 here is CASSLRGTANYEQYF. The CDR3, as DNA: TGTGCCAGCAGCTTAAGGGGGACAGCCAACTACGAGCAGTACTTC.

This chain uses TRBV9 with TRBJ2-3, with D perhaps given as TRBD1 or TRBD2 (5 bases each). The V and J ends lost 3 bases and 2 bases respectively, with 13 bases between them. Germline lookup yields CDR1 SGDLS and CDR2 YYNGEE. The CDR3 is made up of 15 amino acids. CDR3 sequence reads: CASSGSGPITDTQYF. In DNA form, the CDR3 reads TGTGCCAGCAGCGGCTCGGGGCCGATCACAGATACGCAGTATTTT.

The chain employs TRBV2 and TRBJ2-3, with 8 bases lining up with TRBD1. Losses at the gene ends were 6 bases for V and 4 bases for J; bases not matched to a gene: 6. The CDR3 extends over 14 amino acids. Looked up from germline, CDR1 is SNHLY and CDR2 is FYNNEI. The CDR3 reads CASRRDRGPDTQYF. CDR3 coding DNA: TGTGCCAGCAGAAGAGACAGGGGCCCAGATACGCAGTATTTT.

This chain links TRBV30 with TRBJ1-3; D is unresolved. Germline CDR1 GTSNPN, CDR2 SVGIG (reference sequence). CDR3 size: 12 residues. Trimming shortened V by 3 bases and J by 5 bases, and 8 bases separated the two germline ends. The chain's CDR3 is CAWRIFRNTIYF. The CDR3 nucleotides are TGTGCCTGGAGGATTTTCCGAAACACCATATATTTT.

This CDR3 is CASTGTSSGNTIYF. CDR3 nucleotides: TGTGCCAGCACAGGGACGAGCTCTGGAAACACCATATATTTT. The chain uses TRBV6-1 and TRBJ1-3; tentative D call: TRBD1 (5 bases). This CDR3 comprises 14 residues. V was pared by 7 bases and J by 0 bases, with 10 bases between. The germline CDR1 and CDR2 sequences are MNHNS and SASEGT.

The J gene is TRBJ2-3, the V gene TRBV11-2; possibly TRBD1 or TRBD2 for D (5 bases each). The CDR3 loop spans 16 amino acids. V gave up 0 bases and J gave up 8 bases, with 18 bases separating them. Germline CDR1 reads SGHAT; CDR2 reads FQNNGV. The CDR3 loop is CASSLDKGSWGITQYF. CDR3 DNA: TGTGCCAGCAGCTTAGATAAGGGGAGTTGGGGCATTACGCAGTATTTT.

This sequence joins TRBV5-1 and TRBJ2-5, with unresolved D. Trimming took 0 bases from V and 0 from J, leaving 6 bases between them. Germline assignment: CDR1 SGHRS and CDR2 YFSETQ. The CDR3 spans 14 residues. Here the CDR3 DNA reads TGCGCCAGCAGCTTGGAAAACGACCAAGAGACCCAGTACTTC. It yields the protein CASSLENDQETQYF.

The V and J genes are TRBV5-1 and TRBJ2-1; 7 bases fit TRBD1. Unmatched junction bases numbered 6, after V lost 2 bases and J lost 4 bases. The germline gives CDR1 SGHRS, CDR2 YFSETQ. The CDR3 spans 15 residues. The CDR3 region is CASSFEGAGYNEQFF. The CDR3 DNA follows: TGCGCCAGCAGCTTCGAGGGGGCAGGTTACAATGAGCAGTTCTTC.

This clone appeared once. The V and J genes are TRBV6-5 and TRBJ2-2; D possibly uses TRBD1 or TRBD2 (5 bases each). The CDR3 loop spans 14 amino acids. V was pared by 6 bases and J by 2 bases, with 10 bases between. Germline-derived CDR1 and CDR2 are MNHEY and SVGAGI. The DNA of the CDR3 is TGTGCCAGCAGGGGGACGGGAAACACCGGGGAGCTGTTTTTT. It specifies CASRGTGNTGELFF.

The CDR3 DNA sequence: TGTGCCAGCAGGGACCGGACCCCCGCGTACGAGCAGTACTTC. This encodes CASRDRTPAYEQYF. This chain connects TRBV6-6 to TRBJ2-7, with D unclear. The length of the CDR3 is 14 residues. V lost 6 bases and J 4 bases, leaving 16 bases between the germline ends. The V gene's germline CDR1 is MNHNY and CDR2 SVGAGI (reference sequence).

The J gene is TRBJ1-5, the V gene TRBV6-5; TRBD1 matches at 7 bases. V shed 6 bases, J shed 0 bases, and the junction held 5 bases outside the gene matches. The germline V gene has CDR1 MNHEY and CDR2 SVGAGI. This CDR3 region has 15 residues. Here the CDR3 reads CASRRTGHSNQPQHF. In nucleotides, the CDR3 is TGTGCCAGCAGACGGACAGGTCATAGCAATCAGCCCCAGCATTTT.

V gene TRBV28 combines with J gene TRBJ1-4; no definite D call. The CDR3 is 13 residues long. V gave up 2 bases and J gave up 5 bases, with 6 bases separating them. Germline lookup yields CDR1 MDHEN and CDR2 SYDVKM. The CDR3 loop reads CASSLIENEKLFF. The CDR3 region has the DNA TGTGCCAGCAGTTTAATTGAAAATGAAAAACTGTTTTTT.

V is TRBV7-8 and J is TRBJ1-4, with 9 bases aligning to TRBD1. V lost 2 bases, J lost 4 bases, and 20 bases stayed unmatched. The CDR3 has 21 residues. Looked up from germline, CDR1 is SGHVS and CDR2 is FQNEAQ. The CDR3 sequence is CASSLMVGTGRYMHFNEKLFF. The CDR3 nucleotides read TGTGCCAGCAGCTTAATGGTCGGGACAGGGAGATACATGCATTTTAATGAAAAACTGTTTTTT.

This chain connects TRBV2 to TRBJ2-7; 8 bases align to TRBD1. The CDR3 extends over 14 amino acids. Germline V lookup: CDR1 SNHLY, CDR2 FYNNEI. The V gene end was trimmed by 6 bases and the J gene end by 0 bases; junction bases not matched to a gene: 4. The CDR3 here is CASRAGTGSYEQYF. The CDR3 bases are TGTGCCAGCAGGGCCGGGACAGGCTCCTACGAGCAGTACTTC. The variable domain in full, with the rest retrieved from reference TRBV2 and TRBJ2-7, is EPEVTQTPSHQVTQMGQEVILRCVPISNHLYFYWYRQILGQKVEFLVSFYNNEISEKSEIFDDQFSVERPDGSNFTLKIRSTKLEDSAMYFCASRAGTGSYEQYFGPGTRLTVT.

V is TRBV7-8 and J is TRBJ1-1, with TRBD1 identical over 7 bases. Germline CDR1 reads SGHVS; CDR2 reads FQNEAQ. There are 13 residues in the CDR3. V trimming: 4 bases; J trimming: 4 bases; junction bases outside the gene matches: 3. CDR3 in DNA: TGTGCCAGCAGCTCGGACAGGCGCACTGAAGCTTTCTTT. Protein product: CASSSDRRTEAFF. The entire variable domain, with the rest obtained from reference TRBV7-8 and TRBJ1-1, is as follows: GAGVSQSPRYKVAKRGQDVALRCDPISGHVSLFWYQQALGQGPEFLTYFQNEAQLDKSGLPSDRFFAERPEGSVSTLKIQRTQQEDSAVYLCASSSDRRTEAFFGQGTRLTVV.

In this sample, this clone turned up a few times. The chain couples TRBV28 to TRBJ2-3; no firm D call. The germline CDR1 and CDR2 sequences are MDHEN and SYDVKM. CDR3 length equals 13 residues. Trimming removed 5 bases at V and 2 bases at J, with 8 bases between. The CDR3 nucleotides are TGTGCCAGCAGTCTCGAATCCACAGATACGCAGTATTTT. Its protein product is CASSLESTDTQYF. Drawing the rest from reference TRBV28 and TRBJ2-3, the complete variable domain is DVKVTQSSRYLVKRTGEKVFLECVQDMDHENMFWYRQDPGLGLRLIYFSYDVKMKEKGDIPEGYSVSREKKERFSLILESASTNQTSMYLCASSLESTDTQYFGPGTRLTVL.

The table lists this clone with a count of one. The chain has TRBV5-1 and TRBJ1-1; D is unresolved. The V gene lost 4 bases and the J gene lost 1 base, with 17 bases spanning the gap. Germline assignment: CDR1 SGHRS and CDR2 YFSETQ. The CDR3 consists of 16 residues. The CDR3 loop reads CASSTGLGGSNTEAFF. CDR3 nucleotide sequence: TGCGCCAGCAGCACCGGCCTGGGAGGGTCGAACACTGAAGCTTTCTTT.

Comments on this clone: Other DNA sequences in the sample encode the same CDR3. The chain employs TRBV18 and TRBJ2-7, with D perhaps assigned TRBD1 or TRBD2 (5 bases each). The CDR3 totals 12 residues. Germline CDR1 reads KGHSH; CDR2 reads LQKENI. V lost 2 bases, J lost 6 bases, and 8 bases lay in between. The CDR3, as DNA: TGTGCCAGCTCACCAGGGGGATTCGAGCAGTACTTC. As protein: CASSPGGFEQYF.

This chain connects TRBV10-3 to TRBJ2-7; D is possibly TRBD1 or TRBD2 (5 bases each). Trimming stripped 8 bases from V and 1 base from J, with 18 bases between. Germline values: CDR1 ENHRY, CDR2 SYGVKD. This CDR3 has 15 residues. The CDR3 region has the DNA TGTGCCATCGGCGACCGGGACGGTTTATCCTACGAGCAGTACTTC. Amino acid sequence: CAIGDRDGLSYEQYF.

The chain links TRBV10-2 to TRBJ2-3; D might be TRBD2 (6 bases). The germline V and J ends were trimmed by 7 bases and 6 bases, with 17 bases remaining between them. CDR1 is WSHSY, CDR2 SAAADI, per germline. This CDR3 spans 14 amino acids. CDR3 sequence: CASTRERVGDTQYF. CDR3 DNA: TGCGCCAGCACCCGGGAGAGGGTTGGGGATACGCAGTATTTT.

The chain links TRBV11-2 to TRBJ2-3, with a weak D call TRBD2 (6 bases). This CDR3 spans 14 amino acids. Germline values: CDR1 SGHAT, CDR2 FQNNGV. V gave up 2 bases and J gave up 4 bases, with 10 bases separating them. The CDR3 protein is CASSLYSGADTQYF. CDR3 sequence (DNA): TGTGCCAGCAGCTTATATAGCGGCGCAGATACGCAGTATTTT.

This clone was detected a few times. V and J are TRBV28 and TRBJ1-1; D unresolved. The V gene lost 6 bases and the J gene lost 0 bases, with 8 bases spanning the gap. This CDR3 is built from 13 residues. Germline CDR1 and CDR2: MDHEN and SYDVKM. CDR3 region: CASSHSLNTEAFF. Here the CDR3 DNA reads TGTGCCAGCAGCCACTCACTGAACACTGAAGCTTTCTTT.

This clone was recorded a few times. V gene TRBV29-1 combines with J gene TRBJ1-2, with D uncertain. Trimming cost V 3 bases and J 6 bases, with 2 bases left between them. The germline CDR1 and CDR2 sequences are SQVTM and ANQGSEA. The CDR3 spans 9 residues. The CDR3 sequence: CSVEDGYTF. The CDR3 bases are TGCAGCGTTGAGGATGGCTACACCTTC.

The CDR3: CAWSHGTGMGQPQHF. Here the CDR3 DNA reads TGTGCCTGGAGCCACGGGACAGGGATGGGTCAGCCCCAGCATTTT. The chain is built from TRBV30 and TRBJ1-5, with 9 bases matching TRBD1. V shed 3 bases and J 6 bases; nucleotides not matched to a gene: 9. Germline CDR1 and CDR2: GTSNPN and SVGIG (reference sequence). CDR3 size: 15 residues. The whole variable domain, remainder taken from reference TRBV30 and TRBJ1-5, is SQTIHQWPATLVQPVGSPLSLECTVEGTSNPNLYWYRQAAGRGLQLLFYSVGIGQISSEVPQNLSASRPQDRQFILSSKKLLLSDSGFYLCAWSHGTGMGQPQHFGDGTRLSIL.

About this clone: At the DNA level, this CDR3 is encoded by other sequences in the same sample as well. The rearrangement links TRBV5-1 to TRBJ1-1, with D maybe TRBD1 (5 bases). The CDR3 is 15 amino acids. CDR1 is SGHRS and CDR2 is YFSETQ in the germline V gene. Trimming removed 6 bases at V and 3 bases at J, with 18 bases between. CDR3 sequence reads: CASTPTGLGDTEAFF. The CDR3 DNA sequence: TGCGCCAGCACCCCGACGGGGCTTGGGGACACTGAAGCTTTCTTT.